The 14 T cell receptor beta chains in this list originate from one sample, sequenced in a study of T cell responses to AZD1222 COVID-19 vaccine. Here immunoSEQ multiplex PCR was the method, and the copy in TCRdb shows in-frame clones only, minus some. The sample carries some 250,000 clones, almost 95% recorded once. Sequencing used peripheral blood, obtained 28 days after the second AZD1222 dose. The receptors here all came from an adult who received the AZD1222 COVID-19 vaccine.

The chain links TRBV7-9 to TRBJ2-5; the match to TRBD1 covers 8 bases. Germline lookup yields CDR1 SEHNR and CDR2 FQNEAQ (reference sequence). The CDR3 loop spans 16 amino acids. Germline trimming cut 2 bases from V and 5 bases from J; bases unmatched to any gene: 10. The CDR3 nucleotides read TGTGCCAGCAGCTTAATGGCAGGGGGCACGCGGGAGACCCAGTACTTC. Its protein product is CASSLMAGGTRETQYF.

V is TRBV27 and J is TRBJ2-7; D is undetermined. This CDR3 has 13 residues. Trimming removed 6 bases at V and 1 base at J, with 10 bases between. CDR1 and CDR2 from the germline V gene are MNHEY and SMNVEV (reference sequence). The CDR3 is CASSLSRSYEQYF. The CDR3 DNA reads TGTGCCAGCAGCCTCTCGCGGTCCTACGAGCAGTACTTC.

The V gene is TRBV19, the J gene TRBJ1-5, with D uncertain. The CDR3 consists of 14 residues. Germline CDR1 reads LNHDA; CDR2 reads SQIVND (reference sequence). V was trimmed by 1 base and J by 7 bases, leaving 11 bases between them. Here the CDR3 reads CASSIGSAGQPQHF. The CDR3 bases are TGTGCCAGTAGTATAGGCAGCGCTGGACAGCCCCAGCATTTT.

The V call is TRBV27, the J call TRBJ2-3; TRBD2 agrees at 8 bases. The CDR3 length is 17 residues. Losses at the gene ends were 7 bases for V and 4 bases for J; bases not matched to a gene: 16. Germline V gene lookup returns CDR1 MNHEY and CDR2 SMNVEV (reference sequence). This CDR3 reads CASTLRVSGGPADTQYF. Here the CDR3 DNA reads TGTGCCAGCACCTTAAGGGTTTCGGGAGGGCCCGCAGATACGCAGTATTTT.

A single count supports this clone. The chain joins TRBV19 to TRBJ2-7; tentative D call: TRBD2 (5 bases). Deletions cut 5 bases from V and 4 bases from J, with 18 bases between. Looked up from germline, CDR1 is LNHDA and CDR2 is SQIVND (reference sequence). The CDR3 length is 15 residues. The CDR3 DNA reads as TGTGCCAGTAGTCCCCGGGGTCTCGACGTATACGAGCAGTACTTC. It encodes CASSPRGLDVYEQYF.

The V call is TRBV6-1, the J call TRBJ2-7; D is unclear. V lost 5 bases and J lost 4, with 6 bases in between. Germline V gene lookup returns CDR1 MNHNS and CDR2 SASEGT. The CDR3 runs to 11 residues. The CDR3 DNA sequence: TGTGCCAGCAGTTCAACTTACGAGCAGTACTTC. The encoded protein is CASSSTYEQYF.

For this clone: This same CDR3 is encoded by further DNA sequences in the sample. The CDR3 here is CASSLEGNEQFF. The DNA of the CDR3 is TGCGCCAGCAGCTTGGAAGGGAATGAGCAGTTCTTC. The chain has TRBV5-1 and TRBJ2-1; D unresolved. CDR3 length: 12 residues. Germline V gives CDR1 SGHRS, CDR2 YFSETQ. Between the trimmed V and J ends, which lost 0 bases and 7 bases, there was a span of 5 bases.

The gene calls are TRBV25-1 and TRBJ1-5, with TRBD1 matching 8 bases. Germline assignment: CDR1 MGHDK and CDR2 SYGVNS. The CDR3 is 16 amino acids. Trimming took 1 base from V and 2 from J; bases not matched to a gene: 4. In DNA form, the CDR3 reads TGTGCCAGCAGTGAATTATCGGACAGGGGCAATCAGCCCCAGCATTTT. Protein product: CASSELSDRGNQPQHF.

V usage is TRBV14 and J usage is TRBJ2-1, with D maybe TRBD1 (6 bases). CDR1 is SGHDN and CDR2 is FVKESK in the germline V gene. This CDR3 is 15 amino acids long. Trimming pared 3 bases from V and 4 bases from J, leaving 13 bases between. The CDR3 spells CASSQSGARYNEQFF. The CDR3 DNA is TGTGCCAGCAGCCAGTCAGGGGCTCGATACAATGAGCAGTTCTTC. Full variable domain (outside the CDR3, taken from reference TRBV14 and TRBJ2-1): EAGVTQFPSHSVIEKGQTVTLRCDPISGHDNLYWYRRVMGKEIKFLLHFVKESKQDESGMPNNRFLAERTGGTYSTLKVQPAELEDSGVYFCASSQSGARYNEQFFGPGTRLTVL.

The rearrangement uses TRBV27 and TRBJ2-7; D not resolved. The CDR3 length is 13 residues. Germline CDR1 MNHEY, CDR2 SMNVEV (reference sequence). The V end lost 6 bases, the J end lost 0 bases, and 9 bases lay between the germline ends. CDR3 DNA sequence: TGTGCCAGCAGGAGCCTTAGCTCCTACGAGCAGTACTTC. Protein: CASRSLSSYEQYF.

The rearrangement links TRBV7-9 to TRBJ1-2; D remains ambiguous. Germline CDR1 and CDR2: SEHNR and FQNEAQ (reference sequence). The CDR3 has 12 amino acids. Trimming took off 5 bases at V and 2 bases at J, with 6 bases between the two ends. CDR3: CASSTPNYGYTF. CDR3 coding DNA: TGTGCCAGCAGCACCCCGAACTATGGCTACACCTTC.

The chain carries TRBV9 and TRBJ2-3; 7 bases match TRBD2. The CDR3 has 15 amino acids. Germline values: CDR1 SGDLS, CDR2 YYNGEE. Losses at the gene ends were 3 bases for V and 2 bases for J; bases not matched to a gene: 6. CDR3 in amino acids: CASSGWEGITDTQYF. CDR3 coding DNA: TGTGCCAGCAGCGGATGGGAGGGGATCACAGATACGCAGTATTTT.

J is TRBJ1-1 and V is TRBV5-1; tentatively, D is TRBD1 (6 bases). The germline V gene encodes CDR1 SGHRS and CDR2 YFSETQ. CDR3 length: 13 amino acids. Trimming left V 1 base short and J 3 bases short, with 7 bases between. The CDR3: CASSLTGYTEAFF. The CDR3 DNA sequence: TGCGCCAGCAGCTTGACAGGGTACACTGAAGCTTTCTTT.

The genes are TRBV7-9 and TRBJ2-3; D is tentatively TRBD1 or TRBD2 (6 bases each). The CDR3 totals 15 residues. V lost 2 bases and J lost 1, with 10 bases in between. Per germline, CDR1 SEHNR and CDR2 FQNEAQ (reference sequence). The CDR3 sequence is CASSLPGAGTDTQYF. The CDR3 bases are TGTGCCAGCAGCTTACCGGGGGCTGGCACAGATACGCAGTATTTT. The full variable domain, with the rest looked up from reference TRBV7-9 and TRBJ2-3, is DTGVSQNPRHKITKRGQNVTFRCDPISEHNRLYWYRQTLGQGPEFLTYFQNEAQLEKSRLLSDRFSAERPKGSFSTLEIQRTEQGDSAMYLCASSLPGAGTDTQYFGPGTRLTVL.